The rows below give T cell receptor beta chains drawn from one sample of a study of cytomegalovirus exposure and HLA in healthy donors. Here immunoSEQ multiplex PCR was the method, and the copy in TCRdb shows in-frame clones only, minus some. The table has roughly 100,000 clones, approximately 82% seen once. Sequenced: PBMCs. These receptors all stem from a man aged 35 to 55 in good health and CMV-seropositive. Each CDR3 is given with its conserved first and last residue. Fields, in order: J gene, V gene, D gene, clone size, CDR3 DNA, CDR3 protein. A D gene is named only where the DNA matches it firmly. The size entry is marked missing in some rows and otherwise reads once, few, many or a size class.

j_call: TRBJ2-6; v_call: TRBV2; d_call: .; clone_size: .; cdr3_nt: TGTGCCAGCAGCTCAACGGGCTCTGGGGCCAACGTCCTGACTTTC; cdr3_aa: CASSSTGSGANVLTF
j_call: TRBJ1-1; v_call: TRBV6-5; d_call: .; clone_size: .; cdr3_nt: TGTGCCAGCAGTTACTCGGGGGGGATGAACACTGAAGCTTTCTTT; cdr3_aa: CASSYSGGMNTEAFF
j_call: TRBJ2-7; v_call: TRBV11-3; d_call: TRBD2; clone_size: .; cdr3_nt: TGTGCCAGCAGCCGGACTAGCGGGAGTTTCAACGAGCAGTACTTC; cdr3_aa: CASSRTSGSFNEQYF
j_call: TRBJ1-2; v_call: TRBV30; d_call: .; clone_size: .; cdr3_nt: TGTGCCTGGAGCGACAAAACTAACTATGGCTACACCTTC; cdr3_aa: CAWSDKTNYGYTF
j_call: TRBJ2-7; v_call: TRBV5-6; d_call: .; clone_size: .; cdr3_nt: TGTGCCAGCAGCTTGGTTAGTAACCACGAGCAGTACTTC; cdr3_aa: CASSLVSNHEQYF
j_call: TRBJ1-4; v_call: TRBV7-2; d_call: .; clone_size: few; cdr3_nt: TGTGCCAGCAGCTTACCGAATGAAAAACTGTTTTTT; cdr3_aa: CASSLPNEKLFF
j_call: TRBJ1-5; v_call: TRBV27; d_call: .; clone_size: .; cdr3_nt: TGTGCCAGCAGTGACAGTGCAAATCAGCCCCAGCATTTT; cdr3_aa: CASSDSANQPQHF
j_call: TRBJ1-2; v_call: TRBV27; d_call: .; clone_size: .; cdr3_nt: TGTGCCAGCAGTTTATCACAGAGGACAAACTATGGCTACACCTTC; cdr3_aa: CASSLSQRTNYGYTF
j_call: TRBJ1-1; v_call: TRBV7-9; d_call: .; clone_size: .; cdr3_nt: TGTGCCAGCAGCCACGGGGAGAATGAAGCTTTCTTT; cdr3_aa: CASSHGENEAFF
j_call: TRBJ1-5; v_call: TRBV28; d_call: .; clone_size: .; cdr3_nt: TGTGCCAGCCTTCCGACAGTTAATCAGCCCCAGCATTTT; cdr3_aa: CASLPTVNQPQHF
j_call: TRBJ2-5; v_call: TRBV5-8; d_call: .; clone_size: .; cdr3_nt: TGTGCCAGCAGCTGGAGGGGCAGGGTATTAGACGAGACCCAGTACTTC; cdr3_aa: CASSWRGRVLDETQYF
j_call: TRBJ1-1; v_call: TRBV7-9; d_call: .; clone_size: .; cdr3_nt: TGTGCCAGCAGCCCCCCGACAGGTCTGAACACTGAAGCTTTCTTT; cdr3_aa: CASSPPTGLNTEAFF
j_call: TRBJ2-1; v_call: TRBV30; d_call: .; clone_size: .; cdr3_nt: TGTGCCTGGAGTCTCTCAGGGGCCCATGAGCAGTTCTTC; cdr3_aa: CAWSLSGAHEQFF
j_call: TRBJ2-3; v_call: TRBV7-9; d_call: .; clone_size: .; cdr3_nt: TGTGCCAGCAGCTTAAAGGGGCGGTTCACAGATACGCAGTATTTT; cdr3_aa: CASSLKGRFTDTQYF
j_call: TRBJ2-5; v_call: TRBV19; d_call: .; clone_size: .; cdr3_nt: TGTGCCAGTACCCCGCAGGCGGGGCTCCAAGAGACCCAGTACTTC; cdr3_aa: CASTPQAGLQETQYF
j_call: TRBJ2-7; v_call: TRBV30; d_call: TRBD2; clone_size: once; cdr3_nt: TGTGCCTGGGACCCTCATCGGGGAGGGAACGAGCAGTACTTC; cdr3_aa: CAWDPHRGGNEQYF
j_call: TRBJ2-7; v_call: TRBV14; d_call: .; clone_size: once; cdr3_nt: TGTGCCAGCAGTCGCCTCACAGGTTTCGAGCTTCGGTCCTACGAGCAGTACTTC; cdr3_aa: CASSRLTGFELRSYEQYF
j_call: TRBJ2-2; v_call: TRBV28; d_call: .; clone_size: once; cdr3_nt: TGTGCCAGCAGTTTATGGGGAGTGGGAGACTATATGGTGAACACCGGGGAGCTGTTTTTT; cdr3_aa: CASSLWGVGDYMVNTGELFF
j_call: TRBJ1-6; v_call: TRBV19; d_call: TRBD1; clone_size: once; cdr3_nt: TGTGCCAGTAGTCCACGAAAATACCGGGACAGGGGCGCACCCCTCCACTTT; cdr3_aa: CASSPRKYRDRGAPLHF
j_call: TRBJ2-7; v_call: TRBV28; d_call: TRBD2; clone_size: .; cdr3_nt: TGTGCCAGCAGTTTACGGGGGGGCGACGAGCAGTACTTC; cdr3_aa: CASSLRGGDEQYF
j_call: TRBJ1-5; v_call: TRBV30; d_call: .; clone_size: .; cdr3_nt: TGTGCCTGGAGTGGGAGACAGCTTAATCAGCCCCAGCATTTT; cdr3_aa: CAWSGRQLNQPQHF
j_call: TRBJ2-7; v_call: TRBV19; d_call: TRBD1; clone_size: .; cdr3_nt: TGTGCCAGTAGTATACCGGGACAGGGACTCTACGAGCAGTACTTC; cdr3_aa: CASSIPGQGLYEQYF
j_call: TRBJ2-3; v_call: TRBV7-3; d_call: .; clone_size: once; cdr3_nt: TGTGCCAGCAGTCAAATTCCCACAGATACGCAGTATTTT; cdr3_aa: CASSQIPTDTQYF
j_call: TRBJ1-1; v_call: TRBV12-5; d_call: .; clone_size: .; cdr3_nt: TGTGCTAGTGGTTCTTACACAGGGTCAGCTTTCTTT; cdr3_aa: CASGSYTGSAFF
j_call: TRBJ2-7; v_call: TRBV6-1; d_call: .; clone_size: .; cdr3_nt: TGTGCCAGCAGTGAAGTAACCAGGGGTTACGAGCAGTACTTC; cdr3_aa: CASSEVTRGYEQYF
j_call: TRBJ1-4; v_call: TRBV27; d_call: .; clone_size: .; cdr3_nt: TGTGCCAGCAGTTTACGGGGGGCTCCAACTAATGAAAAACTGTTTTTT; cdr3_aa: CASSLRGAPTNEKLFF
j_call: TRBJ2-3; v_call: TRBV2; d_call: TRBD1; clone_size: .; cdr3_nt: TGTGCCAGCAGTGATGTGACAGGGCTACAGTATTTT; cdr3_aa: CASSDVTGLQYF
j_call: TRBJ2-5; v_call: TRBV5-6; d_call: TRBD2; clone_size: .; cdr3_nt: TGTGCCAGCAGCTATCTAGCGGGGGGGCCGGAGACCCAGTACTTC; cdr3_aa: CASSYLAGGPETQYF
j_call: TRBJ1-2; v_call: TRBV6-6; d_call: TRBD1; clone_size: .; cdr3_nt: TGTGCCAGCAGACCCGGACAGGGGAGGAACTATGGCTACACCTTC; cdr3_aa: CASRPGQGRNYGYTF
j_call: TRBJ1-2; v_call: TRBV27; d_call: TRBD1; clone_size: .; cdr3_nt: TGTGCCAGCAGTCCCACAGGGGCCGGGGGCTACACCTTC; cdr3_aa: CASSPTGAGGYTF
j_call: TRBJ1-2; v_call: TRBV29-1; d_call: .; clone_size: .; cdr3_nt: TGCAGCGTTGAAGATCATGGGGCCGCCTCTGGCTACACCTTC; cdr3_aa: CSVEDHGAASGYTF